This TCR beta chain was documented in a study of T cells in Graves' hyperthyroidism and ophthalmopathy. Study-wide findings and caveats: From stable hyperthyroidism, ophthalmopathy was set apart by a 13 V-J model.

From germline, CDR1 is SEHNR and CDR2 FQNEAQ (reference sequence). The CDR3 contains 16 residues. Trimming removed 5 bases at V and 4 bases at J, with 20 bases between. This clonotype was detected ten times or more. What it recognizes is unknown. RNA transcripts yielded amplified TCR beta CDR3 regions. TCR CDR3 underwent first-round RT-PCR with the HTBI primer set. TCRdb re-called the multiplex PCR reads through MiXCR, storing one row per CDR3 protein. Among around 250,000 distinct CDR3 sequences listed, over 15% were seen once. Source material: blood. This chain joins TRBV7-9 and TRBJ1-2; possible D gene TRBD1, 6 bases. This clonotype was sampled from a woman under 30 with Graves' ophthalmopathy. The CDR3: CASSIAGTWPSYGYTF. The CDR3 region has the DNA TGTGCCAGCAGCATCGCCGGGACATGGCCCTCCTATGGCTACACCTTC.